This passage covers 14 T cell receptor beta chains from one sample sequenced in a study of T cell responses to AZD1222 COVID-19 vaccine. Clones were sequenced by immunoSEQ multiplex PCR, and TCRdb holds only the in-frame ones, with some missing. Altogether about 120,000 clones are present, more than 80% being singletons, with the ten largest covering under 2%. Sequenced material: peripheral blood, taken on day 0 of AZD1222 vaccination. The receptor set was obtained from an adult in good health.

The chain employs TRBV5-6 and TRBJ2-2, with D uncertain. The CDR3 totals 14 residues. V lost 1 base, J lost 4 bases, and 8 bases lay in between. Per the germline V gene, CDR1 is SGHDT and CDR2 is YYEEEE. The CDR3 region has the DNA TGTGCCAGCAGCTTGAGAGGAATCACCGGGGAGCTGTTTTTT. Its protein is CASSLRGITGELFF.

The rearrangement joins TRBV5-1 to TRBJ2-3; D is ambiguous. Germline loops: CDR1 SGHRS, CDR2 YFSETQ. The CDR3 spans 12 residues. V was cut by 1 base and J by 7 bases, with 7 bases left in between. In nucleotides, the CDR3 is TGCGCCAGCAGCTTGCAACAAAATACGCAGTATTTT. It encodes CASSLQQNTQYF. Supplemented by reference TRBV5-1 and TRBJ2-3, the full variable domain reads KAGVTQTPRYLIKTRGQQVTLSCSPISGHRSVSWYQQTPGQGLQFLFEYFSETQRNKGNFPGRFSGRQFSNSRSEMNVSTLELGDSALYLCASSLQQNTQYFGPGTRLTVL.

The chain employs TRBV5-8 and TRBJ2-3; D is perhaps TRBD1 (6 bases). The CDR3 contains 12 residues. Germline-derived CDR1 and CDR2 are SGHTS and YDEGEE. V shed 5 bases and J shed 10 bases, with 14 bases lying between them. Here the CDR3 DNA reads TGTGCCAGCAGGTCAGACTGGGGGCCGCAGTATTTT. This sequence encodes CASRSDWGPQYF.

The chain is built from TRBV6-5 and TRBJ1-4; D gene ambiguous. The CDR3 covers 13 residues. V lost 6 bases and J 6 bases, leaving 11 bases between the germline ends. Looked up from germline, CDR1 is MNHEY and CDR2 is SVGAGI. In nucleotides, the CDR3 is TGTGCCAGCAGAGAGCTCCCTGATGAAAAACTGTTTTTT. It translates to CASRELPDEKLFF.

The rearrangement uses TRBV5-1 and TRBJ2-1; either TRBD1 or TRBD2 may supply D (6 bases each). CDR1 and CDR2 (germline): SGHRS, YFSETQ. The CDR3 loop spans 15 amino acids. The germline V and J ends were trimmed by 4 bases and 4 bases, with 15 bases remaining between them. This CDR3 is CASSRRAGEYNEQFF. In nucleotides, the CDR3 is TGCGCCAGCAGCCGGAGGGCAGGGGAGTACAATGAGCAGTTCTTC.

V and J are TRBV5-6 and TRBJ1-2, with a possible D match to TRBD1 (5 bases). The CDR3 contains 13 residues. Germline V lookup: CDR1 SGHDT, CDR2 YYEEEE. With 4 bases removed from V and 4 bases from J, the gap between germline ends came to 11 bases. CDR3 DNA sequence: TGTGCCAGCAGCGGACCAGGGAGCTATGGCTACACCTTC. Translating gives CASSGPGSYGYTF. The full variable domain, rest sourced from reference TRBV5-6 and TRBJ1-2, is DAGVTQSPTHLIKTRGQQVTLRCSPKSGHDTVSWYQQALGQGPQFIFQYYEEEERQRGNFPDRFSGHQFPNYSSELNVNALLLGDSALYLCASSGPGSYGYTFGSGTRLTVV.

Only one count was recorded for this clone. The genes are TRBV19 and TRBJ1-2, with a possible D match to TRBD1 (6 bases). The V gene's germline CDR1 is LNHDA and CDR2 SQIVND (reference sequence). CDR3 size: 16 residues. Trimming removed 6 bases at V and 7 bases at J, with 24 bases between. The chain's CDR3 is CASRTPGPAGGSGYTF. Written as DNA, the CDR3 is TGTGCCAGTAGGACGCCCGGCCCCGCTGGGGGCTCTGGCTACACCTTC. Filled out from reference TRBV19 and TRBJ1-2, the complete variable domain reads DGGITQSPKYLFRKEGQNVTLSCEQNLNHDAMYWYRQDPGQGLRLIYYSQIVNDFQKGDIAEGYSVSREKKESFPLTVTSAQKNPTAFYLCASRTPGPAGGSGYTFGSGTRLTVV.

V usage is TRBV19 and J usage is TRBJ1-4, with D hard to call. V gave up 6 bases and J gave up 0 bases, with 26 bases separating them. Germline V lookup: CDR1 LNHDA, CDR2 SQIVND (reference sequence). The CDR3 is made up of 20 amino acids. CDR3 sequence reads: CASSLGKGWPSTSTNEKLFF. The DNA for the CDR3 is TGTGCCAGTAGCCTTGGCAAAGGGTGGCCGAGCACCTCAACTAATGAAAAACTGTTTTTT.

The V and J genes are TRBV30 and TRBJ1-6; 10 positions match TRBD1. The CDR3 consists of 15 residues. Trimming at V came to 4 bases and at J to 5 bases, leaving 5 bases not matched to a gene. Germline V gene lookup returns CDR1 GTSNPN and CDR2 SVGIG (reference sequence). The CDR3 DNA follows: TGTGCCTGGAAAATAGGGACAGGGGATAATTCACCCCTCCACTTT. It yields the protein CAWKIGTGDNSPLHF. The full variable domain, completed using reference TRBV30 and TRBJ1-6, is SQTIHQWPATLVQPVGSPLSLECTVEGTSNPNLYWYRQAAGRGLQLLFYSVGIGQISSEVPQNLSASRPQDRQFILSSKKLLLSDSGFYLCAWKIGTGDNSPLHFGNGTRLTVT.

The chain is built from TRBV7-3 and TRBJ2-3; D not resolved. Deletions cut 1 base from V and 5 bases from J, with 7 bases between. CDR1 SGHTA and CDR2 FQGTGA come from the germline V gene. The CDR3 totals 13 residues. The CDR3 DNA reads TGTGCCAGCAGCTTAAACGTTGGAGATACGCAGTATTTT. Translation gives CASSLNVGDTQYF.

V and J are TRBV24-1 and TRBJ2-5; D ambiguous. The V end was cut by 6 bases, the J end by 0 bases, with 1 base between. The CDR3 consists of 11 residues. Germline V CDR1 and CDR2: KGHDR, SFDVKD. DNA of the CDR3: TGTGCCACCAGTTACCAAGAGACCCAGTACTTC. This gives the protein CATSYQETQYF.

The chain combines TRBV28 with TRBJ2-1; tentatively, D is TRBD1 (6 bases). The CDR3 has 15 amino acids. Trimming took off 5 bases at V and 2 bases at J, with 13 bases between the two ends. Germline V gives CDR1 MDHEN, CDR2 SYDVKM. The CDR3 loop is CASSAGQSPYNEQFF. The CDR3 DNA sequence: TGTGCCAGCAGTGCTGGACAGTCTCCCTACAATGAGCAGTTCTTC.

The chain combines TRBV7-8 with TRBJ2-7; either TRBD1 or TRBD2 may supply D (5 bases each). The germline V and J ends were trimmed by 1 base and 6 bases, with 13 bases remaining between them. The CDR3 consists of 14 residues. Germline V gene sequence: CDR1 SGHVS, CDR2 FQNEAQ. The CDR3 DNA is TGTGCCAGCAGCTTAGGGGGACGGTCCGCCGAGCAGTACTTC. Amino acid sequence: CASSLGGRSAEQYF.

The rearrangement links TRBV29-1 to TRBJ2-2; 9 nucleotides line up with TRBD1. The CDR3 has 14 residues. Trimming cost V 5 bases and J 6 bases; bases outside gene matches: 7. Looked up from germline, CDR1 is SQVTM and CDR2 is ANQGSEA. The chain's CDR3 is CSVRDRDVPGELFF. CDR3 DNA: TGCAGCGTTCGGGACAGGGATGTCCCCGGGGAGCTGTTTTTT.